The 15 T cell receptor beta chains given below trace back to one sample, sequenced in a study of cytomegalovirus exposure and HLA in healthy donors. The PCR used 60 Vbeta and 13 Jbeta primers. The assay was immunoSEQ multiplex PCR, and TCRdb's table has in-frame clones only and misses some. The table has about 120,000 clones, about 80% seen once; the top ten hold approximately 2.6%. Sequencing was done on a sample of PBMCs. These receptors all come from a female donor in good health and CMV-seronegative.

In its sample, this clone was seen a few times. This sequence joins TRBV7-2 and TRBJ2-7; TRBD1 matches at 12 bases. Per the germline V gene, CDR1 is SGHTA and CDR2 is FQGNSA. J gave up 7 bases and V 1 base, and 5 bases lay outside the gene matches. The CDR3 is 15 amino acids. The CDR3 here is CASSLEGTGGMEQYF. CDR3 sequence (DNA): TGTGCCAGCAGCTTAGAAGGGACAGGGGGCATGGAGCAGTACTTC.

This chain uses TRBV14 with TRBJ2-7; TRBD2 aligns across 9 bases. The junction had 11 bases not matched to a gene; V was cut back by 8 bases and J by 6 bases. Per germline, CDR1 SGHDN and CDR2 FVKESK. The CDR3 is made up of 14 amino acids. CDR3 protein: CASPPQRGVSEQYF. The DNA for the CDR3 is TGTGCCAGCCCTCCACAGCGGGGGGTGAGCGAGCAGTACTTC.

The chain carries TRBV7-8 and TRBJ1-5, with D possibly TRBD1 on 6 matching bases. CDR3 length: 18 residues. The germline CDR1 and CDR2 sequences are SGHVS and FQNEAQ. Between the trimmed V and J ends, which lost 5 bases and 1 base, there was a span of 21 bases. CDR3 amino acids: CASSLPGTFRGSNQPQHF. The CDR3, as DNA: TGTGCCAGCAGCCTTCCCGGGACCTTTAGGGGGAGCAATCAGCCCCAGCATTTT.

The gene calls are TRBV6-4 and TRBJ2-1, with 8 nucleotides matching TRBD2. The V gene end was trimmed by 6 bases and the J gene end by 2 bases; junction bases not matched to a gene: 0. From germline, CDR1 is MRHNA and CDR2 SNTAGT. This CDR3 region has 13 residues. Here the CDR3 DNA reads TGTGCCAGCAGAGCGGGGGCCTACAATGAGCAGTTCTTC. This gives the protein CASRAGAYNEQFF.

The rearrangement uses TRBV7-5 and TRBJ1-6; the D call of TRBD1 is as the table states it, not checked on the DNA. TRBV7-5 is a listed pseudogene. CDR3 length equals 14 residues. CDR3 in DNA: TGTGCCAGAAGCTTCGTTCAGGGGAACTCACCCCTCCACTTT. Translating it yields CARSFVQGNSPLHF.

This clone was counted only a few times. This chain connects TRBV11-2 to TRBJ2-5; a possible D gene is TRBD1 (5 bases). The germline V gene has CDR1 SGHAT and CDR2 FQNNGV. V was pared by 5 bases and J by 0 bases, with 16 bases between. The CDR3 runs to 16 residues. CDR3 bases: TGTGCCAGCAGCCTCCAGGACACGCTGTACCAAGAGACCCAGTACTTC. Translating it yields CASSLQDTLYQETQYF.

This clone was seen more than once but under ten times. The chain has TRBV28 and TRBJ1-2; D remains unclear. Germline CDR1 and CDR2: MDHEN and SYDVKM. The CDR3 contains 12 residues. Trimming removed 2 bases from V and 8 bases from J, with 9 bases in between. The CDR3, as DNA: TGTGCCAGCAGTTTAGCGGAGTGGGGCTACACCTTC. This encodes CASSLAEWGYTF.

The chain has TRBV6-1 and TRBJ1-5; no firm D call. CDR1 and CDR2 from the germline V gene are MNHNS and SASEGT. Trimming took 1 base from V and 7 from J, leaving 11 bases between them. The CDR3 has 14 amino acids. The CDR3 coding sequence is TGTGCCAGCAGTGAAGGTTTGCGGCGCCAGCCCCAGCATTTT. It codes for CASSEGLRRQPQHF.

The J gene is TRBJ2-1, the V gene TRBV19, with 11 bases identical to TRBD2. CDR1 and CDR2 from the germline V gene are LNHDA and SQIVND (reference sequence). The trim removed 6 bases at V and 4 bases at J, leaving 14 bases unmatched. CDR3 length: 18 residues. The CDR3, as DNA: TGTGCCAGTAGCCCGCCGGAGGGTAGCGGGGGGGGGTACAATGAGCAGTTCTTC. Its translation: CASSPPEGSGGGYNEQFF.

The gene calls are TRBV2 and TRBJ2-7; D is unresolved. CDR1 is SNHLY, CDR2 FYNNEI, per germline. The CDR3 has 11 residues. Trimming stripped 3 bases from V and 7 bases from J, with 7 bases between. The CDR3 spells CASSEQDEQYF. CDR3 DNA sequence: TGTGCCAGCAGTGAGCAGGATGAGCAGTACTTC.

The chain couples TRBV2 to TRBJ2-1; maybe TRBD2 (6 bases). Germline CDR1 and CDR2: SNHLY and FYNNEI. This CDR3 comprises 14 residues. Between the trimmed V and J ends, which lost 6 bases and 7 bases, there was a span of 16 bases. This CDR3 is CASSEKTRSNEQFF. As DNA, the CDR3 is TGTGCCAGCAGCGAAAAGACTAGGAGTAATGAGCAGTTCTTC.

This chain connects TRBV7-3 to TRBJ1-1; 7 bases line up with TRBD1. The ends lost 2 bases at V and 0 bases at J; junction bases unmatched: 3. In germline, CDR1 is SGHTA, CDR2 FQGTGA. The CDR3 is 15 amino acids. DNA of the CDR3: TGTGCCAGCAGCTTACAGGGGGTTATGAACACTGAAGCTTTCTTT. The encoded protein is CASSLQGVMNTEAFF.

J is TRBJ2-3 and V is TRBV7-9; 8 nucleotides line up with TRBD2. The CDR3 consists of 16 residues. V lost 5 bases and J lost 2; bases outside the gene matches: 9. Germline V CDR1 and CDR2: SEHNR, FQNEAQ (reference sequence). CDR3 bases: TGTGCCAGCAGCCCCAAGGGCGGGGGGATCACAGATACGCAGTATTTT. Translated: CASSPKGGGITDTQYF.

In the case of this clone: This same CDR3 is encoded by further DNA sequences in the sample. This rearrangement joins TRBV2 to TRBJ2-7; TRBD1 matches 12 bases. The CDR3 spans 13 residues. Germline V CDR1 and CDR2: SNHLY, FYNNEI. V shed 7 bases, J shed 5 bases, and the junction held 3 bases outside the gene matches. CDR3 nucleotides: TGTGCCAGCACTGGGACAGGGGGCAACGAGCAGTACTTC. Protein sequence: CASTGTGGNEQYF. Full variable domain (remainder filled in from reference TRBV2 and TRBJ2-7): EPEVTQTPSHQVTQMGQEVILRCVPISNHLYFYWYRQILGQKVEFLVSFYNNEISEKSEIFDDQFSVERPDGSNFTLKIRSTKLEDSAMYFCASTGTGGNEQYFGPGTRLTVT.

The chain combines TRBV19 with TRBJ2-6; D not certain. The V gene lost 3 bases and the J gene lost 2 bases, with 8 bases spanning the gap. CDR3 length: 15 amino acids. The germline gives CDR1 LNHDA, CDR2 SQIVND (reference sequence). CDR3 bases: TGTGCCAGTAGTATTCCTCCTACTGGGGCCAACGTCCTGACTTTC. It is translated as CASSIPPTGANVLTF. Looking up the rest from reference TRBV19 and TRBJ2-6 gives the full variable domain: DGGITQSPKYLFRKEGQNVTLSCEQNLNHDAMYWYRQDPGQGLRLIYYSQIVNDFQKGDIAEGYSVSREKKESFPLTVTSAQKNPTAFYLCASSIPPTGANVLTFGAGSRLTVL.